These 28 T cell receptor beta chains share one sample of origin, sequenced in a study of blood T cell repertoires in COVID-19. Clones were read by immunoSEQ multiplex PCR, and TCRdb kept only the in-frame ones, dropping some. The sample holds roughly 300,000 clones, about 83% seen once. Source material: peripheral blood. The receptors stem from a woman aged 45 to 65 with acute or convalescent COVID-19.

This clone was picked up one time. The chain joins TRBV6-5 to TRBJ2-1; TRBD2 aligns across 9 bases. This CDR3 spans 14 amino acids. With V trimmed by 9 bases and J by 0 bases, 3 bases remained unmatched. Looked up from germline, CDR1 is MNHEY and CDR2 is SVGAGI. CDR3: CASARGGSYNEQFF. The DNA of the CDR3 is TGTGCCAGTGCGCGGGGGGGCTCCTACAATGAGCAGTTCTTC.

This chain uses TRBV12-3 or TRBV12-4 with TRBJ1-6; TRBD1 matches at 7 bases. The CDR3 length is 13 residues. V shed 3 bases and J 7 bases; nucleotides not matched to a gene: 0. This CDR3 reads CASSLTGNSPLHF. CDR3 in DNA: TGTGCCAGCAGTTTGACAGGGAATTCACCCCTCCACTTT.

This clone occurred a few times. The chain recombines TRBV5-1 with TRBJ1-1; D remains unclear. This CDR3 contains 14 residues. Trimming took off 0 bases at V and 6 bases at J, with 12 bases between the two ends. The germline CDR1 and CDR2 sequences are SGHRS and YFSETQ. CDR3 coding DNA: TGCGCCAGCAGCTTGGTATCCGGTCTGGCTGAAGCTTTCTTT. It is translated as CASSLVSGLAEAFF. Complete variable domain (other parts from reference TRBV5-1 and TRBJ1-1): KAGVTQTPRYLIKTRGQQVTLSCSPISGHRSVSWYQQTPGQGLQFLFEYFSETQRNKGNFPGRFSGRQFSNSRSEMNVSTLELGDSALYLCASSLVSGLAEAFFGQGTRLTVV.

This sequence joins TRBV5-4 and TRBJ2-7, with D tentatively TRBD2 (6 bases). Trimming pared 4 bases from V and 0 bases from J, leaving 14 bases between. The CDR3 length is 15 residues. The germline V gene encodes CDR1 SGHNT and CDR2 YYREEE (reference sequence). CDR3 sequence: CASSPGGESSYEQYV. The DNA of the CDR3 is TGTGCCAGCAGCCCCGGGGGAGAAAGCTCCTACGAGCAGTACGTC.

The chain employs TRBV6-2 or TRBV6-3 and TRBJ2-3; D not certain. The CDR3 is 12 amino acids. V was cut by 5 bases and J by 7 bases, with 10 bases left in between. Looked up from germline, CDR1 is MNHEY and CDR2 is SVGEGT. The CDR3 loop reads CASSAGVNTQYF. In nucleotides, the CDR3 is TGTGCCAGCAGTGCCGGAGTGAATACGCAGTATTTT.

V is TRBV9 and J is TRBJ2-1, with 9 nucleotides matching TRBD1. The V and J ends lost 0 bases and 9 bases, in that order; junction bases with no gene match: 4. Germline assignment: CDR1 SGDLS and CDR2 YYNGEE. The CDR3 totals 14 residues. The CDR3 reads CASSVGGQGIEQFF. CDR3 bases: TGTGCCAGCAGCGTAGGGGGACAGGGCATTGAGCAGTTCTTC.

The V call is TRBV5-3, the J call TRBJ2-5, with D possibly being TRBD2 (6 bases). TRBV5-3 is sorted into the ORF group, with uncertain function. Trimming removed 4 bases from V and 2 bases from J, with 24 bases in between. CDR3 length: 18 amino acids. The CDR3 here is CARSGGTGALRTQETQYF. In DNA, the CDR3 is TGTGCCAGAAGCGGAGGGACGGGAGCACTTAGGACTCAAGAGACCCAGTACTTC.

The chain couples TRBV5-5 to TRBJ2-2; 8 positions match TRBD1. CDR1 is SGHKS, CDR2 YYEKEE, per germline (reference sequence). The CDR3 contains 15 residues. V was clipped by 4 bases and J by 6 bases; unmatched bases: 8. CDR3 amino acids: CASSPLTTGAGELFF. CDR3 nucleotides: TGTGCCAGCAGCCCACTCACGACAGGGGCCGGGGAGCTGTTTTTT.

The V and J genes are TRBV27 and TRBJ2-1; 10 nucleotides align to TRBD1. The CDR3 length is 19 residues. V was clipped by 3 bases and J by 9 bases; unmatched bases: 20. Germline V CDR1 and CDR2: MNHEY, SMNVEV (reference sequence). CDR3 nucleotides: TGTGCCAGCAGTTTCGATCTTCAGTCGGGGTGGGACAGGGGACGTGAGCAGTTCTTC. Amino acid sequence: CASSFDLQSGWDRGREQFF.

In DNA, the CDR3 is TGTGCCTGGAGTGTGGGAGGGCTAAATCAGCCCCAGCATTTT. Protein sequence: CAWSVGGLNQPQHF. The V and J genes are TRBV30 and TRBJ1-5; no reliable D call. Per the germline V gene, CDR1 is GTSNPN and CDR2 is SVGIG (reference sequence). V was pared by 0 bases and J by 4 bases, with 10 bases between. The CDR3 contains 14 residues. Full variable domain (rest looked up from reference TRBV30 and TRBJ1-5): SQTIHQWPATLVQPVGSPLSLECTVEGTSNPNLYWYRQAAGRGLQLLFYSVGIGQISSEVPQNLSASRPQDRQFILSSKKLLLSDSGFYLCAWSVGGLNQPQHFGDGTRLSIL.

The chain recombines TRBV5-4 with TRBJ2-1, with D unresolved. Germline CDR1 reads SGHNT; CDR2 reads YYREEE (reference sequence). V shed 0 bases and J shed 4 bases, with 5 bases lying between them. This CDR3 region has 13 residues. CDR3 nucleotide sequence: TGTGCCAGCAGCTTGGCACAGTACAATGAGCAGTTCTTC. It specifies CASSLAQYNEQFF.

V is TRBV7-2 and J is TRBJ2-1; TRBD2 aligns across 9 bases. The V gene's germline CDR1 is SGHTA and CDR2 FQGNSA. The CDR3 spans 17 residues. V lost 4 bases and J lost 6; bases outside the gene matches: 13. In nucleotides, the CDR3 is TGTGCCAGCAGCTCGCGGGAGGGACTTCCGGGAAGCAATGAGCAGTTCTTC. As protein: CASSSREGLPGSNEQFF.

This chain uses TRBV30 with TRBJ1-1, with 9 bases matching TRBD1. CDR1 is GTSNPN and CDR2 is SVGIG in the germline V gene (reference sequence). The CDR3 has 14 residues. V dropped 3 bases and J dropped 7; count of bases not matched to a gene: 9. CDR3 in amino acids: CAWRPSTGGLEAFF. In DNA form, the CDR3 reads TGTGCCTGGAGGCCATCTACAGGGGGCCTTGAAGCTTTCTTT.

This chain uses TRBV6-5 with TRBJ2-1, with TRBD1 as a possible D gene (5 bases). The germline V gene encodes CDR1 MNHEY and CDR2 SVGAGI. The CDR3 is made up of 13 amino acids. Trimming cost V 6 bases and J 6 bases, with 12 bases left between them. The CDR3 DNA follows: TGTGCCAGCAGCTCGAAAGGGGTCAATGAGCAGTTCTTC. Encoded protein: CASSSKGVNEQFF.

The rearrangement joins TRBV12-3 or TRBV12-4 to TRBJ1-3; 7 nucleotides match TRBD1. J was trimmed by 5 bases and V by 5 bases; bases with no gene match: 3. This CDR3 has 13 amino acids. DNA of the CDR3: TGTGCCAGCAGTACGGGACAGAGAAACACCATATATTTT. Translated, it gives CASSTGQRNTIYF.

This chain joins TRBV5-1 and TRBJ2-5, with D perhaps TRBD2 (5 bases). CDR1 SGHRS and CDR2 YFSETQ come from the germline V gene. V lost 6 bases, J lost 2 bases, and 14 bases lay in between. The CDR3 has 14 amino acids. The CDR3 region is CASMTKRTQETQYF. The CDR3 nucleotides read TGCGCCAGCATGACGAAGCGGACTCAAGAGACCCAGTACTTC. Using reference TRBV5-1 and TRBJ2-5 for the parts outside the CDR3, the full variable domain is KAGVTQTPRYLIKTRGQQVTLSCSPISGHRSVSWYQQTPGQGLQFLFEYFSETQRNKGNFPGRFSGRQFSNSRSEMNVSTLELGDSALYLCASMTKRTQETQYFGPGTRLLVL.

This clone was picked up a small number of times. The chain couples TRBV6-1 to TRBJ1-1, with D unclear. V shed 2 bases and J shed 1 base, with 8 bases lying between them. CDR3 size: 14 residues. The germline gives CDR1 MNHNS, CDR2 SASEGT. The CDR3 sequence is CASSETPSNTEAFF. The CDR3 DNA sequence: TGTGCCAGCAGTGAAACTCCCTCGAACACTGAAGCTTTCTTT.

The chain combines TRBV7-9 with TRBJ1-2; 10 bases are shared with TRBD1. J lost 4 bases, V lost 11 bases, and 10 bases had no gene match. The length of the CDR3 is 14 residues. The germline V gene encodes CDR1 SEHNR and CDR2 FQNEAQ (reference sequence). CDR3 nucleotide sequence: TGTGCCGGCCTGGGGACAGGGGAAAGCTATGGCTACACCTTC. Amino acid sequence: CAGLGTGESYGYTF.

This chain uses TRBV11-2 with TRBJ2-3, with 9 bases aligning to TRBD1. CDR3 length: 15 residues. V lost 4 bases, J lost 4 bases, and 6 bases stayed unmatched. CDR1 is SGHAT, CDR2 FQNNGV, per germline. The CDR3 DNA sequence: TGTGCCAGCAGCTGGACAGGGGTCAAGTCAGATACGCAGTATTTT. It translates to CASSWTGVKSDTQYF. Based on the CDR3 plus reference TRBV11-2 and TRBJ2-3, the full variable domain is EAGVAQSPRYKIIEKRQSVAFWCNPISGHATLYWYQQILGQGPKLLIQFQNNGVVDDSQLPKDRFSAERLKGVDSTLKIQPAKLEDSAVYLCASSWTGVKSDTQYFGPGTRLTVL.

Here the CDR3 DNA reads TGTGCCAGCTCACCACTAGCGGGGGCCGAGCAGTACGTC. This codes for CASSPLAGAEQYV. This chain links TRBV18 with TRBJ2-7, with 9 bases identical to TRBD2. Germline trimming cut 1 base from V and 6 bases from J; bases unmatched to any gene: 1. The germline gives CDR1 KGHSH, CDR2 LQKENI. The CDR3 spans 13 residues.

A single count supports this clone. The rearrangement links TRBV6-2 or TRBV6-3 to TRBJ1-1, with D maybe TRBD1 (6 bases). The length of the CDR3 is 15 residues. Germline lookup yields CDR1 MNHEY and CDR2 SVGEGT. The ends were cut back, 6 bases at V and 5 bases at J, with 19 bases in the middle. The CDR3 DNA sequence: TGTGCCAGCAGCCCCCGGGGGGGGGCTGGGACTGAAGCTTTCTTT. This sequence encodes CASSPRGGAGTEAFF.

The chain joins TRBV7-9 to TRBJ2-5, with 15 bases aligning to TRBD2. V lost 4 bases to trimming and J lost 2 bases; unmatched junction nucleotides: 5. Germline V gene sequence: CDR1 SEHNR, CDR2 FQNEAQ (reference sequence). There are 17 residues in the CDR3. CDR3 nucleotides: TGTGCCAGCAGCTCGGGACTAGCGGGAGGTAGTCAAGAGACCCAGTACTTC. This gives the protein CASSSGLAGGSQETQYF. The full variable domain, completed using reference TRBV7-9 and TRBJ2-5, is DTGVSQNPRHKITKRGQNVTFRCDPISEHNRLYWYRQTLGQGPEFLTYFQNEAQLEKSRLLSDRFSAERPKGSFSTLEIQRTEQGDSAMYLCASSSGLAGGSQETQYFGPGTRLLVL.

The chain carries TRBV6-5 and TRBJ2-5, with D possibly matching TRBD1 (6 bases). Germline V lookup: CDR1 MNHEY, CDR2 SVGAGI. This CDR3 has 13 residues. The V gene lost 6 bases and the J gene lost 7 bases, with 15 bases spanning the gap. CDR3 nucleotides: TGTGCCAGCAGGTCGGGACACTCAGGGACCCAGTACTTC. Protein: CASRSGHSGTQYF.

The CDR3 here is CASSYRLQGAHNEQFF. The CDR3 bases are TGTGCCAGCAGTTACCGGCTACAGGGAGCACACAATGAGCAGTTCTTC. V is TRBV6-2 or TRBV6-3 and J is TRBJ2-1, with TRBD1 as a possible D gene (6 bases). V was pared by 2 bases and J by 5 bases, with 16 bases between. Per germline, CDR1 MNHEY and CDR2 SVGEGT. The CDR3 totals 16 residues.

The J gene is TRBJ1-6, the V gene TRBV5-1, with unresolved D. CDR3 size: 17 residues. Per germline, CDR1 SGHRS and CDR2 YFSETQ. V was shortened by 4 bases and J by 0 bases, with 14 bases between the two germline ends. The CDR3 protein is CASSPGSQSSYNSPLHF. In DNA form, the CDR3 reads TGCGCCAGCAGCCCCGGGTCTCAGAGCTCCTATAATTCACCCCTCCACTTT. Together with reference TRBV5-1 and TRBJ1-6, the CDR3 gives the full variable domain: KAGVTQTPRYLIKTRGQQVTLSCSPISGHRSVSWYQQTPGQGLQFLFEYFSETQRNKGNFPGRFSGRQFSNSRSEMNVSTLELGDSALYLCASSPGSQSSYNSPLHFGNGTRLTVT.

The V call is TRBV6-5, the J call TRBJ1-5; D may be TRBD1 (5 bases). With 6 bases removed from V and 5 bases from J, the gap between germline ends came to 11 bases. Germline-derived CDR1 and CDR2 are MNHEY and SVGAGI. CDR3 size: 13 residues. This CDR3 reads CASSRREDQPQHF. CDR3 DNA: TGTGCCAGCAGCCGCAGGGAGGATCAGCCCCAGCATTTT.

The V call is TRBV10-1, the J call TRBJ1-2; no clear D gene. The CDR3 has 13 amino acids. V lost 3 bases, J lost 6 bases, and 11 bases lay in between. Looked up from germline, CDR1 is WNHNN and CDR2 is SYGVQD (reference sequence). This chain's CDR3 is CASSESLLNGYTF. The CDR3 bases are TGCGCCAGCAGTGAAAGCCTACTTAATGGCTACACCTTC.

The chain carries TRBV19 and TRBJ1-4, with no clear D. Germline V gene data show CDR1 as LNHDA and CDR2 as SQIVND (reference sequence). CDR3 length: 14 amino acids. V dropped 1 base and J dropped 4 bases, with 7 bases sitting between them. The CDR3 nucleotides read TGTGCCAGTAGTATAGGCGACTATAATGAAAAACTGTTTTTT. Translating gives CASSIGDYNEKLFF.